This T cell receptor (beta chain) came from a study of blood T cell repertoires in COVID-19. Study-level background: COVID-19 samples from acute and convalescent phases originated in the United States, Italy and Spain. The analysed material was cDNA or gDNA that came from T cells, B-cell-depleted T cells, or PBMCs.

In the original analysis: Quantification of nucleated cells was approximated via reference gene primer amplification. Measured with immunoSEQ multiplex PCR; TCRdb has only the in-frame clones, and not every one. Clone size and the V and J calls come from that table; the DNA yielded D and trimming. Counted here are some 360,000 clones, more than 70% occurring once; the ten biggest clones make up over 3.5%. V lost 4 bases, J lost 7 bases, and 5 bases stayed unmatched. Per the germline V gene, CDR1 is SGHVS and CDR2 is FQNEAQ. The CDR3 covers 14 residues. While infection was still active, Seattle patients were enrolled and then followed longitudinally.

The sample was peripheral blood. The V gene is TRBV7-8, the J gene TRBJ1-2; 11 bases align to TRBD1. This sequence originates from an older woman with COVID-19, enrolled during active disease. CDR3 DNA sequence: TGTGCCAGCAGCTCTGGACAGGGGGCCAGTGGCTACACCTTC. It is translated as CASSSGQGASGYTF.